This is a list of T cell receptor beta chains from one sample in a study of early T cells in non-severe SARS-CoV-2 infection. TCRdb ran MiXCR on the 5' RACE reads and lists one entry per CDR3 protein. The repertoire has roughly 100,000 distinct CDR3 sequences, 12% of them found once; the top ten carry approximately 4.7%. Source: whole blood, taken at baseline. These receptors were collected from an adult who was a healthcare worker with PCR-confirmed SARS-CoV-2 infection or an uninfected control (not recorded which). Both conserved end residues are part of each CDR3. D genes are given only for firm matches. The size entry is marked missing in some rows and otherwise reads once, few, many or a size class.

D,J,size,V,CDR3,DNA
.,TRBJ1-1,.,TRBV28,CASTSGEGNTEAFF,TGTGCCAGCACTTCAGGGGAAGGTAACACTGAAGCTTTCTTT
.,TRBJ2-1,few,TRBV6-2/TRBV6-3,CASSYQRWDGNEQFF,TGTGCCAGCAGTTACCAGCGGTGGGACGGGAATGAGCAGTTCTTC
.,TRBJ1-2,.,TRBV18,CASSPAGELDYGYTF,TGTGCCAGCTCACCAGCAGGGGAGCTGGACTATGGCTACACCTTC
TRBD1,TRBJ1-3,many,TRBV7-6,CASSPKTGTGNTIYF,TGTGCCAGCAGCCCGAAGACAGGGACTGGAAACACCATATATTTT
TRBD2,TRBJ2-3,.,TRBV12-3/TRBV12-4,CASSLRLAGVGFADTQYF,TGTGCCAGCAGTTTAAGGCTAGCGGGAGTAGGGTTTGCAGATACGCAGTATTTT
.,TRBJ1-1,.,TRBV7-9,CASSLQGFPNTEAFF,TGTGCCAGCAGCTTACAGGGATTTCCGAACACTGAAGCTTTCTTT
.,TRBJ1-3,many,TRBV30,CAWSDSPSGNTIYF,TGTGCCTGGAGTGACAGTCCCTCTGGAAACACCATATATTTT
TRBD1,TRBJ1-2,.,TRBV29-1,CSVDQTGNYGYTF,TGCAGCGTGGATCAGACAGGGAACTATGGCTACACCTTC
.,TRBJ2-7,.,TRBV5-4,CASSSPRDTSYEQYF,TGTGCCAGCAGCTCTCCTCGGGACACCTCTTACGAGCAGTACTTC
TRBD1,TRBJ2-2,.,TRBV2,CASSEEGQGLAGELFF,TGTGCCAGCAGTGAAGAGGGACAGGGTTTGGCCGGGGAGCTGTTTTTT
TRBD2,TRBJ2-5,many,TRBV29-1,CSVGLAQETQYF,TGCAGCGTGGGACTAGCGCAAGAGACCCAGTACTTC
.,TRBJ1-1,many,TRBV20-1,CSARGGGENTEAFF,TGCAGTGCTAGGGGAGGGGGAGAGAACACTGAAGCTTTCTTT
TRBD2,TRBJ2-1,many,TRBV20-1,CSAILAGGLNEQFF,TGCAGCGCTATCTTAGCGGGGGGGCTTAATGAGCAGTTCTTC
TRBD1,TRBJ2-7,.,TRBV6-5,CASRLGQGAYEQYF,TGTGCCAGCAGGCTAGGACAGGGAGCCTACGAGCAGTACTTC
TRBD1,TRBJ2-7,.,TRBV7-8,CASSLGEGAGQYF,TGTGCCAGCAGCTTAGGTGAGGGGGCAGGACAGTACTTC
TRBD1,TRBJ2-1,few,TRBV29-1,CSVVRDRGYNEQFF,TGCAGCGTTGTCCGGGACAGGGGATACAATGAGCAGTTCTTC
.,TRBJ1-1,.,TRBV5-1,CASSLWGENTEAFF,TGCGCCAGCAGCTTGTGGGGGGAAAACACTGAAGCTTTCTTT
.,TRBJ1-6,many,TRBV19,CASSPGRDYNSPLHF,TGTGCCAGTAGTCCCGGACGGGATTATAATTCACCCCTCCACTTT
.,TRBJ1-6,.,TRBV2,CASSEDPGPSSYNSPLHF,TGTGCCAGCAGTGAAGACCCGGGCCCGAGCTCCTATAATTCACCCCTCCACTTT
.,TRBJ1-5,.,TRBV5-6,CASSLRGTGNQPQHF,TGTGCCAGCAGCTTGCGGGGGACGGGCAATCAGCCCCAGCATTTT
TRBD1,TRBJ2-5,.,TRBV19,CASKGDSQETQYF,TGTGCCAGTAAAGGGGACAGCCAAGAGACCCAGTACTTC
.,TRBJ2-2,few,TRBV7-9,CASSLDPAGELFF,TGTGCCAGCAGCTTAGATCCGGCCGGGGAGCTGTTTTTT
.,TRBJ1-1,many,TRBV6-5,CASSYGGLNTEAFF,TGTGCCAGCAGTTACGGGGGGCTAAACACTGAAGCTTTCTTT
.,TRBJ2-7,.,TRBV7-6,CVSSPQSPGPYEQYF,TGTGTCAGCAGCCCCCAATCCCCGGGTCCCTACGAGCAGTACTTC
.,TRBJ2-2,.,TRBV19,CASSISVTGELFF,TGTGCCAGTAGTATATCGGTAACCGGGGAGCTGTTTTTT
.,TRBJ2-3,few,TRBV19,CASSETRSETQYF,TGTGCCAGTAGCGAGACCCGTAGCGAAACGCAGTATTTT
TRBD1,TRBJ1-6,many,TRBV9,CASSVVAGQGSPLHF,TGTGCCAGCAGCGTAGTAGCGGGACAGGGATCACCCCTCCACTTT
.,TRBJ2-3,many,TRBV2,CATSGGGKRTDTQYF,TGTGCCACCTCCGGGGGCGGGAAACGCACAGATACGCAGTATTTT
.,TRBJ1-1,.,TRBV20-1,CSARDTYTEAFF,TGCAGTGCGAGGGACACTTACACTGAAGCTTTCTTT